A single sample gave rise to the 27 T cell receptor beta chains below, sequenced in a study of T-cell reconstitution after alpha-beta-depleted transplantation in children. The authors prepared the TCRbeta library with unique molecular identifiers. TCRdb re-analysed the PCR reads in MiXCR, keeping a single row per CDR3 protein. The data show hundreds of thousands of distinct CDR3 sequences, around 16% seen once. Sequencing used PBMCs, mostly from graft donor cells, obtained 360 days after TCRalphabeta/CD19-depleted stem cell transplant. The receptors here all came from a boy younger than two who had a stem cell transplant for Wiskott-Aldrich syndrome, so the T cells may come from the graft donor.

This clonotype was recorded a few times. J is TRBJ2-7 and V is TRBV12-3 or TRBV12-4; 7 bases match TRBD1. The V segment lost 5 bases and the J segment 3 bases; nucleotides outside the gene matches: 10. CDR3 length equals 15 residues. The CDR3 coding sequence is TGTGCCAGCAGTCCGACAGGGTTCACCGACTACGAGCAGTACTTC. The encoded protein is CASSPTGFTDYEQYF.

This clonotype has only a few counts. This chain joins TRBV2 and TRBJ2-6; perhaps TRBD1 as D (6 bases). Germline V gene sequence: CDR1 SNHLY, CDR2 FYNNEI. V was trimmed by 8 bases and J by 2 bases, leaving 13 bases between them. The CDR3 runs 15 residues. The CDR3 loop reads CASHRGGTGANVLTF. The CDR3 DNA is TGTGCCAGCCATAGAGGGGGTACTGGGGCCAACGTCCTGACTTTC.

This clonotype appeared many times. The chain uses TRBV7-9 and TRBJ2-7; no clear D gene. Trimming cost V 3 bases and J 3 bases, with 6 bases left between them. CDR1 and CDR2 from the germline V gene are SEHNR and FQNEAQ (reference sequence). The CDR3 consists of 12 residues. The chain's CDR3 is CASSFPDYEQYF. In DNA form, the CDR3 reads TGTGCCAGCAGCTTTCCGGACTACGAGCAGTACTTC. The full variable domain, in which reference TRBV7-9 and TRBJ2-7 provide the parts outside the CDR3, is DTGVSQNPRHKITKRGQNVTFRCDPISEHNRLYWYRQTLGQGPEFLTYFQNEAQLEKSRLLSDRFSAERPKGSFSTLEIQRTEQGDSAMYLCASSFPDYEQYFGPGTRLTVT.

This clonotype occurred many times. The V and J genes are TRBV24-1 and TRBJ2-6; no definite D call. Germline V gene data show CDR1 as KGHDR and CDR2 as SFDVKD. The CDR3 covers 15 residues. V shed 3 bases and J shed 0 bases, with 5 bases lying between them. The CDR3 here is CATSDRYSGANVLTF. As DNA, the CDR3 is TGTGCCACCAGTGATAGATACTCTGGGGCCAACGTCCTGACTTTC.

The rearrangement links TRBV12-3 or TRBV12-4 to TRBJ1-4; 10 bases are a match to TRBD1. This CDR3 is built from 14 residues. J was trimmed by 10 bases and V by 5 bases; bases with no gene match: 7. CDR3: CASSRSGQGRKLFF. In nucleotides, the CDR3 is TGTGCCAGCAGTCGCTCGGGACAGGGGAGAAAACTGTTTTTT.

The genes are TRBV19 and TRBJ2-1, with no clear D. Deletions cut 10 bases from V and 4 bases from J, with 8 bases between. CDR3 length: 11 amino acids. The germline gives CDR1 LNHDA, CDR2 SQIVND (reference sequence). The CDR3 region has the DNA TGTGCCACCAACTCGTACAATGAGCAGTTCTTC. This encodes CATNSYNEQFF.

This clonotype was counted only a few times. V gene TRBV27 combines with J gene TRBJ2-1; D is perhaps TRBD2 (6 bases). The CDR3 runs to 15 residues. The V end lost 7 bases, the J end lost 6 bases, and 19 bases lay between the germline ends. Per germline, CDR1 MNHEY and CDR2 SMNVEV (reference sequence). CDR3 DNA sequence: TGTGCCAGCAAACGCGGAGGGCCAATGACCAATGAGCAGTTCTTC. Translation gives CASKRGGPMTNEQFF.

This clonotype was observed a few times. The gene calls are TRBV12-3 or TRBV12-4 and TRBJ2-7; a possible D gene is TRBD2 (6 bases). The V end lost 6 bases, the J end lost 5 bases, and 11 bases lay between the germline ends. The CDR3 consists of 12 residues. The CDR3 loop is CASSTSSDEQYF. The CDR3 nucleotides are TGTGCCAGCAGCACCTCTAGCGACGAGCAGTACTTC.

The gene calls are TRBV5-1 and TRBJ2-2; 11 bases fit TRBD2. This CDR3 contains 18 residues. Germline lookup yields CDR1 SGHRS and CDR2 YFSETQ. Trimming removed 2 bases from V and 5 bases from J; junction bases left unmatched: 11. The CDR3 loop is CASSFPPGGLADTGELFF. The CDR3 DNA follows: TGCGCCAGCAGCTTTCCCCCCGGGGGACTAGCGGATACCGGGGAGCTGTTTTTT.

This chain's CDR3 is CASSLGTPGIETQYF. The CDR3 DNA reads TGCGCCAGCAGCTTGGGGACACCTGGGATAGAGACCCAGTACTTC. The J gene is TRBJ2-5, the V gene TRBV5-1; possibly TRBD1 for D (5 bases). This CDR3 spans 15 amino acids. V was clipped by 0 bases and J by 4 bases, with 13 bases between them. CDR1 and CDR2 (germline): SGHRS, YFSETQ.

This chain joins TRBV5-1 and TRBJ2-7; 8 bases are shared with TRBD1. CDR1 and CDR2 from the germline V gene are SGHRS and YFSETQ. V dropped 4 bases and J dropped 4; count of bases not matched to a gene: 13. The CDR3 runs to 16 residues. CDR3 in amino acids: CASSLLPDRVPYEQYF. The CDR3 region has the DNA TGCGCCAGCAGCCTACTCCCGGACAGGGTTCCTTACGAGCAGTACTTC.

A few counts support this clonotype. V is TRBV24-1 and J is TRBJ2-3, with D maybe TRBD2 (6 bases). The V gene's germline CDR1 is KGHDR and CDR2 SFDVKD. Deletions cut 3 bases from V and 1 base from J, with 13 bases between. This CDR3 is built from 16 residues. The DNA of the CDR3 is TGTGCCACCAGTGATCCGCCTTCGGGGGGCACAGATACGCAGTATTTT. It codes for CATSDPPSGGTDTQYF.

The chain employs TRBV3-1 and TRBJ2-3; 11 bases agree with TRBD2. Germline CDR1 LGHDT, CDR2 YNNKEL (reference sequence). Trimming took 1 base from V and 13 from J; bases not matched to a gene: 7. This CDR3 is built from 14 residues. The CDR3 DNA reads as TGTGCCAGCAGCCAAGGCCGACTAGCGGGATGGGAGTATTTT. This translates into CASSQGRLAGWEYF.

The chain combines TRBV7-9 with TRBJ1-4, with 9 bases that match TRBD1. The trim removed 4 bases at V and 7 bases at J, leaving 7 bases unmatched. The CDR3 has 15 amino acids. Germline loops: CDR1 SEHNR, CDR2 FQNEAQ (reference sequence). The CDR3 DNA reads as TGTGCCAGCAGCTCTACAGGGGGCTATAGTGAAAAACTGTTTTTT. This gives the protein CASSSTGGYSEKLFF.

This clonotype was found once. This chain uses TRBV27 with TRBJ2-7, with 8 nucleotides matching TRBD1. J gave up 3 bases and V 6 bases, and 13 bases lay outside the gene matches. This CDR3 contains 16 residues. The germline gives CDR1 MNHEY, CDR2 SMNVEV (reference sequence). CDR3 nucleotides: TGTGCCAGCAGCCGTTATCTAACAGGGGGAAACTACGAGCAGTACTTC. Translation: CASSRYLTGGNYEQYF.

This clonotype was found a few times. The CDR3 bases are TGTGCCAGCAGTTTTAAGTTGGATACAGATACGCAGTATTTT. The encoded protein is CASSFKLDTDTQYF. V and J are TRBV12-3 or TRBV12-4 and TRBJ2-3; unclear D gene. This CDR3 is 14 amino acids long. Trimming pared 3 bases from V and 3 bases from J, leaving 10 bases between.

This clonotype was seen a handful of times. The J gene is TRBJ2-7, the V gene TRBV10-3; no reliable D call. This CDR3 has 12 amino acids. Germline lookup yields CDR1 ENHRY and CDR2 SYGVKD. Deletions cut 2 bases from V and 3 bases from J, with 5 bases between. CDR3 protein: CAISEANYEQYF. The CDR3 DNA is TGTGCCATCAGTGAGGCCAACTACGAGCAGTACTTC.

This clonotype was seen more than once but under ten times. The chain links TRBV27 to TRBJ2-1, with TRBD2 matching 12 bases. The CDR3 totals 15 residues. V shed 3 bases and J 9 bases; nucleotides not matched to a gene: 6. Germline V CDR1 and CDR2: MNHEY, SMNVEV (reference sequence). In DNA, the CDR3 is TGTGCCAGCAGTTTCCGACTAGCGGGAGACCCTGAGCAGTTCTTC. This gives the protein CASSFRLAGDPEQFF.

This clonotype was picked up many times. The CDR3 protein is CASSLPSMQETQYF. The CDR3 DNA follows: TGCGCCAGCAGCTTGCCTAGCATGCAAGAGACCCAGTACTTC. This chain connects TRBV5-1 to TRBJ2-5, with D possibly being TRBD2 (5 bases). CDR3 size: 14 residues. V was clipped by 1 base and J by 2 bases, with 9 bases between them. Germline V CDR1 and CDR2: SGHRS, YFSETQ. Together with reference TRBV5-1 and TRBJ2-5, the CDR3 gives the full variable domain: KAGVTQTPRYLIKTRGQQVTLSCSPISGHRSVSWYQQTPGQGLQFLFEYFSETQRNKGNFPGRFSGRQFSNSRSEMNVSTLELGDSALYLCASSLPSMQETQYFGPGTRLLVL.

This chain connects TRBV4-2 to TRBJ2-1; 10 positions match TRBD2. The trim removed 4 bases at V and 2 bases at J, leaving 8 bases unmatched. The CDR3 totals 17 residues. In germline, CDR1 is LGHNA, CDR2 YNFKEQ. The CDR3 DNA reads TGTGCCAGCAGCCTGCCCTTAGCGGGGGGAACCTACAATGAGCAGTTCTTC. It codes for CASSLPLAGGTYNEQFF.

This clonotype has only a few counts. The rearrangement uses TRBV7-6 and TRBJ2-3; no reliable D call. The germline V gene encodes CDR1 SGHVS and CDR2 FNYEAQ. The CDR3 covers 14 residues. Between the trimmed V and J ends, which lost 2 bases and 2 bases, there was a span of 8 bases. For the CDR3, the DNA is TGTGCCAGCAGCTTATTGTACCCCACAGATACGCAGTATTTT. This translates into CASSLLYPTDTQYF.

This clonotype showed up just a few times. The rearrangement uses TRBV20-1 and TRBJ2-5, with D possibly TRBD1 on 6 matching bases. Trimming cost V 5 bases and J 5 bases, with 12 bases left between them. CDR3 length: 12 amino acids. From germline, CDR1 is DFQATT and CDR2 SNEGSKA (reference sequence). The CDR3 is CSAWGPRETQYF. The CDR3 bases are TGCAGTGCTTGGGGGCCCAGGGAGACCCAGTACTTC.

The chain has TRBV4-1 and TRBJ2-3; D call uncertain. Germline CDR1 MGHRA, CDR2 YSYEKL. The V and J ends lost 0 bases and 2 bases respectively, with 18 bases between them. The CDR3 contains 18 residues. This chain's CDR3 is CASSQDFQSRHDTDTQYF. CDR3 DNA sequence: TGCGCCAGCAGCCAAGATTTCCAGAGCCGCCACGACACAGATACGCAGTATTTT.

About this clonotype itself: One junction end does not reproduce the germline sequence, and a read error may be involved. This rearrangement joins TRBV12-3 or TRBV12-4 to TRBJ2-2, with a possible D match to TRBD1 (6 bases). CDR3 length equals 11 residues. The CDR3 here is CATGNTGVLFF. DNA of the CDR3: TGTGCAACAGGGAACACCGGGGTGCTGTTTTTT.

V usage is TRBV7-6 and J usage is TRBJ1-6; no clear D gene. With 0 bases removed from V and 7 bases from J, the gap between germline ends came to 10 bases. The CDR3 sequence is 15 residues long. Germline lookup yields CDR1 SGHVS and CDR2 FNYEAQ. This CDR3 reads CASSLAHYRNSPLHF. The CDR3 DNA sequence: TGTGCCAGCAGCTTAGCGCATTACCGCAATTCACCCCTCCACTTT. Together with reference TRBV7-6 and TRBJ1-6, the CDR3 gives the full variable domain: GAGVSQSPRYKVTKRGQDVALRCDPISGHVSLYWYRQALGQGPEFLTYFNYEAQQDKSGLPNDRFSAERPEGSISTLTIQRTEQRDSAMYRCASSLAHYRNSPLHFGNGTRLTVT.

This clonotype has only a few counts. The DNA for the CDR3 is TGTGCCAGTCGGACGGGCCTCCTGGAAGATACGCAGTATTTT. It yields the protein CASRTGLLEDTQYF. The chain links TRBV27 to TRBJ2-3; D remains unclear. With 9 bases removed from V and 5 bases from J, the gap between germline ends came to 18 bases. This CDR3 contains 14 residues. CDR1 and CDR2 (germline): MNHEY, SMNVEV (reference sequence).

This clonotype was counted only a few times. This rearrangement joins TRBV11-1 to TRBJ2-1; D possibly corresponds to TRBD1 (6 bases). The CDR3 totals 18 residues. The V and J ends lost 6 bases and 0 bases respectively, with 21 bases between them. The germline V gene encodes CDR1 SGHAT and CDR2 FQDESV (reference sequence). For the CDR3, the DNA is TGTGCCAGCAGGGACCTGAGATCAGGGGCAAGCTCCTACAATGAGCAGTTCTTC. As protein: CASRDLRSGASSYNEQFF.